The count of the clone carrying this T cell receptor (beta chain) is one. Trimming took 4 bases from V and 5 from J; bases not matched to a gene: 10. This CDR3 comprises 15 residues. CDR1 and CDR2 from the germline V gene are PRHDT and FYEKMQ (reference sequence). Per the study methods: Using reference gene primer amplification, nucleated cell counts were estimated. TCRdb keeps only in-frame clones here, not all; method: immunoSEQ multiplex PCR. The DNA gave D and trimming, while V, J and clone size come from that table. The sample has under 250,000 clones, around 80% seen once. The data originate from a study of blood T cell repertoires in COVID-19. Study overall: The United States, Italy and Spain were the sources of the acute and convalescent COVID-19 samples. Nucleic acid was either cDNA or gDNA, and it came from T cells, B-cell-depleted T cells, or PBMCs.

The chain recombines TRBV13 with TRBJ1-1, with 7 nucleotides matching TRBD1. The receptor comes from an older woman who had recovered from COVID-19. Source material: peripheral blood. Here the CDR3 reads CASSYKQGLVTEAFF. CDR3 bases: TGTGCCAGCAGCTACAAACAGGGGTTGGTGACTGAAGCTTTCTTT.